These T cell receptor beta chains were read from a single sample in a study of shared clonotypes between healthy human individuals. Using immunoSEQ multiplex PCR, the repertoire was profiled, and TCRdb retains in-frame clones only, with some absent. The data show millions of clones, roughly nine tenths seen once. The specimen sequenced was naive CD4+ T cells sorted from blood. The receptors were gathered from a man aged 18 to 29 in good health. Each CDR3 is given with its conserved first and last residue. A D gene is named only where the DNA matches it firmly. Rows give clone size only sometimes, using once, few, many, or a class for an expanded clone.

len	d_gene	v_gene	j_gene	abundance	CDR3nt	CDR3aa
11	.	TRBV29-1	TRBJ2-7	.	TGCAGCGTTACTAGTACTTACGAGCAGTACTTC	CSVTSTYEQYF
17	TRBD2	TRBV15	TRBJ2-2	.	TGTGCCACCAGCAGAGATCGGGGGGGCGCGGGCACCGGGGAGCTGTTTTTT	CATSRDRGGAGTGELFF
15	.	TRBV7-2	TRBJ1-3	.	TGTGCCAGCAGCTTAGGCCAGAGCCGGGGGAACACCATATATTTT	CASSLGQSRGNTIYF
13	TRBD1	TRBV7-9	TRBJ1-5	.	TGTGCCAGCAGCTGGGACAGGGATCAGCCCCAGCATTTT	CASSWDRDQPQHF
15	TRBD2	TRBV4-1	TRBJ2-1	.	TGCGCCAGCAGCCGGGGACTAGCGTCCCTCTATGAGCAGTTCTTC	CASSRGLASLYEQFF
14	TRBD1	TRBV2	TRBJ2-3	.	TGTGCCAGCGGAAGACAGGGGGGATCAGATACGCAGTATTTT	CASGRQGGSDTQYF
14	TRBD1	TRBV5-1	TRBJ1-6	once	TGCGCCAGCAACATCGGGACAGGAGATTCACCCCTCCACTTT	CASNIGTGDSPLHF
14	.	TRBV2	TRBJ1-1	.	TGTGCCAGCGGGATTGGGGCGGGGGGCACTGAAGCTTTCTTT	CASGIGAGGTEAFF
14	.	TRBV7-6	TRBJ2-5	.	TGTGCCAGCAGCAACGACCCCAGAGGTGGGACCCAGTACTTC	CASSNDPRGGTQYF
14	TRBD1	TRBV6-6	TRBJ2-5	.	TGTGCCAGCAGTCGGGACAGAGTCCAAGAGACCCAGTACTTC	CASSRDRVQETQYF
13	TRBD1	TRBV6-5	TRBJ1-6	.	TGTGCCAGCAGAAGAACAGGGGATTCACCCCTCCACTTT	CASRRTGDSPLHF
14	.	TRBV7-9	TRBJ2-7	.	TGTGCCAGCAGCTTAGCGGGGGGACGGTACGAGCAGTACTTC	CASSLAGGRYEQYF
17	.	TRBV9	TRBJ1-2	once	TGTGCCAGCAGCGTAGAGTCAGGGGCCAAGAAAACTCGAGGCTACACCTTC	CASSVESGAKKTRGYTF
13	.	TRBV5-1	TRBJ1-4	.	TGCGCCAGTTCCAGGGGAGGACATGAAAAACTGTTTTTT	CASSRGGHEKLFF
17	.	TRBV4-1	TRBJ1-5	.	TGCGCCAGCAGCCAAGAAGGTGGGTCACAGGGCAATCAGCCCCAGCATTTT	CASSQEGGSQGNQPQHF
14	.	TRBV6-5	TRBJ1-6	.	TGTGCCAGCAGCCCTGAGCACGGGTTTTCACCCCTCCACTTT	CASSPEHGFSPLHF
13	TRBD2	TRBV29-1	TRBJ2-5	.	TGCAGCGTGGAGCCTAGCGGGGGGGAGACCCAGTACTTC	CSVEPSGGETQYF
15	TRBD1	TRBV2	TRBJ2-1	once	TGTGCCAGCAGTGAAGAGAACAGGGGTAGTAATGAGCAGTTCTTC	CASSEENRGSNEQFF
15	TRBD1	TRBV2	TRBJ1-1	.	TGTGCCAGCAGTGCACAGGGGGCTTTCGGCACTGAAGCTTTCTTT	CASSAQGAFGTEAFF
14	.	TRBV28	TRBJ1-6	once	TGTGCCAGCAGTTTGGACAAGCGGAATTCACCCCTCCACTTT	CASSLDKRNSPLHF
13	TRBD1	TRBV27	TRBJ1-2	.	TGTGCCAGCAGCCTACAGGGGATCTCTGGCTACACCTTC	CASSLQGISGYTF
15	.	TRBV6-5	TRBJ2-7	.	TGTGCCAGCAGTTACAATGGGGCAGGGACCTACGAGCAGTACTTC	CASSYNGAGTYEQYF
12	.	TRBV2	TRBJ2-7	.	TGTGCCAGCAGTGAACCCAGCTACGAGCAGTACTTC	CASSEPSYEQYF
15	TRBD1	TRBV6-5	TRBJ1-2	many	TGTGCCAGCAGTTACTTTGGACAGGGGGCGCATGGCTACACCTTC	CASSYFGQGAHGYTF
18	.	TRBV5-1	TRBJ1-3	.	TGCGCCAGCAGCTTGGCGTCTTGGGGACCGAACTCTGGAAACACCATATATTTT	CASSLASWGPNSGNTIYF
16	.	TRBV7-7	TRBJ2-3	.	TGTGCTAGCAGCCCAACCGGGACCCCGTTCACAGATACGCAGTATTTT	CASSPTGTPFTDTQYF
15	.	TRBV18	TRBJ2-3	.	TGTGCCAGCTCAGAAACCAGGGTGAGCACAGATACGCAGTATTTT	CASSETRVSTDTQYF
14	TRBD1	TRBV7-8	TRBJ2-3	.	TGTGCCAGCAGCTTAGAGTTGACAGGGCAGACGCAGTATTTT	CASSLELTGQTQYF
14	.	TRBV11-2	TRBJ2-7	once	TGTGCCAGCAGCTTTAGTCTTCTTGCCTACGAGCAGTACTTC	CASSFSLLAYEQYF
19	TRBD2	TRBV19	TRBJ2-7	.	TGTGCCAGTAGTATCCTCAATACCAAAGCGGGAGGGCCCTCATACGAGCAGTACTTC	CASSILNTKAGGPSYEQYF
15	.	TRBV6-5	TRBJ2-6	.	TGTGCCAGCAGTTATTCGGACGGCCAGGCCAACGTCCTGACTTTC	CASSYSDGQANVLTF
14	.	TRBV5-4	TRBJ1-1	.	TGTGCCAGCAGCAGCCCTTTTTTGAACACTGAAGCTTTCTTT	CASSSPFLNTEAFF
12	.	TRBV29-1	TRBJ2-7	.	TGCAGCGTTGGCCGGAGCCTTGGCGAGCAGTACTTC	CSVGRSLGEQYF
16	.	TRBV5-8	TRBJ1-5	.	TGTGCCAGCAGCTTGGCCGGGGCAGCGCCTAATCAGCCCCAGCATTTT	CASSLAGAAPNQPQHF
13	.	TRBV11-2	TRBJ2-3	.	TGTGCCAGCAGCTTAGGACTTTCAGATACGCAGTATTTT	CASSLGLSDTQYF
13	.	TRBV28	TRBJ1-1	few	TGTGCCAGCAGGGGAGGGGTAGGAACTGAAGCTTTCTTT	CASRGGVGTEAFF
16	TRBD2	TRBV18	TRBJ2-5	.	TGTGCCAGCTCACCACCCCCGGGGCAGCGGGGAGAGACCCAGTACTTC	CASSPPPGQRGETQYF
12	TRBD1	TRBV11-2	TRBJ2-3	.	TGTGCCAGCAGCTATGGGACAGGGACGCAGTATTTT	CASSYGTGTQYF
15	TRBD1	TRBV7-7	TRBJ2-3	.	TGTGCTAGCAGCATCGGCGGGACAGGGTCAGATACGCAGTATTTT	CASSIGGTGSDTQYF
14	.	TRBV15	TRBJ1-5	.	TGTGCCACCAGCAGAGATACTGTCAGTCAGCCCCAGCATTTT	CATSRDTVSQPQHF
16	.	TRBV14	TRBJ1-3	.	TGTGCCAGCAGCCCCGTGGGACAAAACTCTGGAAACACCATATATTTT	CASSPVGQNSGNTIYF
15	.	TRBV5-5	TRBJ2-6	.	TGTGCCAGCAGCTTGGGCCCTCCCGGGGCCAACGTCCTGACTTTC	CASSLGPPGANVLTF
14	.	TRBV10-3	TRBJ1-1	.	TGTGCCATCAGTGAGCGGGGCGCGAACACTGAAGCTTTCTTT	CAISERGANTEAFF
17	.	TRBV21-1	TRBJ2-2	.	TGTGCCAGTGGGGGACTAGCGGGAGTGCGGAACACCGGGGAGCTGTTTTTT	CASGGLAGVRNTGELFF
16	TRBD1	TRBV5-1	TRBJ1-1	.	TGCGCCAGCAGCATTACCGGGACAGGGGGTCGCACTGAAGCTTTCTTT	CASSITGTGGRTEAFF
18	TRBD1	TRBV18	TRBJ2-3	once	TGTGCCAGCTCACCAGGACAGGGGTTGCACACTAGCACAGATACGCAGTATTTT	CASSPGQGLHTSTDTQYF
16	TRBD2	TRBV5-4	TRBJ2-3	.	TGTGCCAGCAGCTCATCTAGCGGTTCTAGCACAGATACGCAGTATTTT	CASSSSSGSSTDTQYF
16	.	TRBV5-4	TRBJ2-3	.	TGTGCCAGCAGTCGGCCGGAGGGAGATAGCACAGATACGCAGTATTTT	CASSRPEGDSTDTQYF
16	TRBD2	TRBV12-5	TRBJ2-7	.	TGTGCTAGTGGCCCGGGGGGAGGAAAGGCCCGCTACGAGCAGTACTTC	CASGPGGGKARYEQYF
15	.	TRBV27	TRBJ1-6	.	TGTCCCCCGGGGTGTTTCGGGTCCTATAATTCACCCCTCCACTTT	CPPGCFGSYNSPLHF
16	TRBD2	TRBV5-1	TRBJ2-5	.	TGCGCCAGCAGCTTGGGGACTAGCGGGCCAAAAGAGACCCAGTACTTC	CASSLGTSGPKETQYF